The entry that follows covers one TCR beta chain sequence. As yet, its antigen is unknown. CDR1 is SGHTS, CDR2 YDEGEE, per germline. The CDR3 covers 18 residues. V gave up 3 bases and J gave up 0 bases; unmatched junction bases: 7. The data belong to a study of T cell responses to AZD1222 COVID-19 vaccine. Study outcomes and limitations: Unmutated variant regions reportedly attract nearly half of all spike-specific TCRs.

Sequenced by immunoSEQ multiplex PCR; TCRdb stores in-frame clones only, minus some. Here the sample spans some 110,000 clones, over 80% being singletons. The material sequenced was peripheral blood, taken on day 0 of AZD1222 vaccination. The chain recombines TRBV5-8 with TRBJ1-4; 11 bases are a match to TRBD1. The TCR comes from an adult in good health. CDR3 in amino acids: CASSSKDRGHATNEKLFF. The CDR3 coding sequence is TGTGCCAGCAGCTCCAAGGACAGGGGGCACGCAACTAATGAAAAACTGTTTTTT.